The next 16 T cell receptor beta chains were all read from a single sample in a study of T cells in Graves' hyperthyroidism and ophthalmopathy. Researchers amplified the TCR beta CDR3 regions from RNA transcripts. A first-round RT-PCR of the TCR CDR3 used the HTBI primer set. TCRdb re-called the multiplex PCR reads with MiXCR, one entry per CDR3 protein. Here the sample spans roughly 500,000 distinct CDR3 sequences, 15% to 20% being singletons. The sample taken for sequencing was blood. The source is a woman aged 25 to 39 with Graves' ophthalmopathy.

The J gene is TRBJ2-4, the V gene TRBV30, with 10 bases identical to TRBD1. The CDR3 has 14 amino acids. V trimming: 1 base; J trimming: 8 bases; junction bases outside the gene matches: 5. Per the germline V gene, CDR1 is GTSNPN and CDR2 is SVGIG (reference sequence). The CDR3 coding sequence is TGTGCCTGGAGTGCTCTCGGGACAGGGGACATTCAGTACTTC. Amino acid sequence: CAWSALGTGDIQYF.

This clonotype occurred a few times. The chain couples TRBV7-2 to TRBJ2-6, with TRBD1 as a possible D gene (5 bases). The V end was cut by 5 bases, the J end by 3 bases, with 11 bases between. CDR3 length: 15 amino acids. Germline CDR1 and CDR2: SGHTA and FQGNSA. Here the CDR3 DNA reads TGTGCCAGCAGCGAACAGGCTAGTGGGGCCAACGTCCTGACTTTC. Translation gives CASSEQASGANVLTF.

This clonotype has just a few counts. The rearrangement links TRBV25-1 to TRBJ2-7, with a weak D call TRBD1 (6 bases). Germline assignment: CDR1 MGHDK and CDR2 SYGVNS. The V and J ends lost 2 bases and 0 bases respectively, with 20 bases between them. The CDR3 loop spans 18 amino acids. This chain's CDR3 is CASSEGVGAENLSYEQYF. The CDR3 bases are TGTGCCAGCAGTGAAGGGGTGGGGGCGGAAAACCTCTCCTACGAGCAGTACTTC.

The chain couples TRBV10-3 to TRBJ1-1; D gene uncertain. The CDR3 has 14 residues. Germline-derived CDR1 and CDR2 are ENHRY and SYGVKD. Trimming took off 2 bases at V and 5 bases at J, with 12 bases between the two ends. The CDR3 spells CAISEEGPSTEAFF. As DNA, the CDR3 is TGTGCCATCAGTGAGGAGGGCCCGTCTACTGAAGCTTTCTTT.

This clonotype has at least ten counts. This CDR3 is CASSSSGAERGVYEQYF. The CDR3 region has the DNA TGTGCCAGCAGTTCATCGGGGGCGGAGAGGGGGGTCTACGAGCAGTACTTC. The genes are TRBV28 and TRBJ2-7; D tentatively fits TRBD1 or TRBD2 (6 bases each). Germline V gene data show CDR1 as MDHEN and CDR2 as SYDVKM. The V and J ends lost 4 bases and 3 bases respectively, with 22 bases between them. This CDR3 has 17 amino acids.

The rearrangement links TRBV5-1 to TRBJ2-5, with 9 bases identical to TRBD1. Germline V gene data show CDR1 as SGHRS and CDR2 as YFSETQ. The CDR3 is made up of 16 amino acids. The J segment lost 2 bases and the V segment lost 3 bases, leaving 8 bases of the junction unmatched. CDR3 loop: CASSSPRQGVQETQYF. In DNA form, the CDR3 reads TGCGCCAGCAGCTCCCCCCGACAGGGGGTACAAGAGACCCAGTACTTC.

Ten or more counts support this clonotype. The chain has TRBV12-3 or TRBV12-4 and TRBJ2-1; D not certain. Trimming cost V 6 bases and J 0 bases, with 9 bases left between them. CDR3 length: 14 residues. CDR3 in DNA: TGTGCCAGCAGACAGACGAGCTCCTACAATGAGCAGTTCTTC. Its translation is CASRQTSSYNEQFF.

This clonotype has ten or more counts. This rearrangement joins TRBV7-9 to TRBJ2-7, with D uncertain. The CDR3 is 14 amino acids. Trimming pared 5 bases from V and 1 base from J, leaving 12 bases between. Germline CDR1 and CDR2: SEHNR and FQNEAQ (reference sequence). The CDR3 sequence: CASSERTGSYEQYF. The CDR3, as DNA: TGTGCCAGCAGCGAAAGGACCGGTTCCTACGAGCAGTACTTC.

The chain couples TRBV28 to TRBJ1-6; 9 positions match TRBD1. V shed 5 bases and J 7 bases; nucleotides not matched to a gene: 6. CDR1 MDHEN and CDR2 SYDVKM come from the germline V gene. The CDR3 totals 15 residues. The CDR3 is CASSIYRGPNSPLHF. CDR3 in DNA: TGTGCCAGCAGTATATACAGGGGGCCCAATTCACCCCTCCACTTT.

As for this clonotype: The junction does not match germline at one end; this may be a read error. V is TRBV15 and J is TRBJ2-1, with 13 bases that match TRBD2. Per the germline V gene, CDR1 is LNHNV and CDR2 is YYDKDF (reference sequence). The CDR3 contains 16 residues. This chain's CDR3 is CATSRLRTSGSNERFF. Written as DNA, the CDR3 is TGTGCCACCAGCAGACTGAGGACTAGCGGGAGCAATGAGCGGTTCTTC.

This rearrangement joins TRBV5-5 to TRBJ1-5; D might be TRBD1 (5 bases). The V end was cut by 0 bases, the J end by 7 bases, with 11 bases between. The CDR3 sequence is 14 residues long. Germline values: CDR1 SGHKS, CDR2 YYEKEE (reference sequence). In nucleotides, the CDR3 is TGTGCCAGCAGCTTGGCCGGGGCCGCCCAGCCCCAGCATTTT. Protein sequence: CASSLAGAAQPQHF.

This clonotype was observed at least ten times. This chain links TRBV5-1 with TRBJ2-7; tentative D call: TRBD1 (5 bases). The CDR3 totals 16 residues. The V and J ends lost 4 bases and 5 bases respectively, with 22 bases between them. Per the germline V gene, CDR1 is SGHRS and CDR2 is YFSETQ. Written as DNA, the CDR3 is TGCGCCAGCAGCCCGGAACAGGTGGCAAGATCTGACGAGCAGTACTTC. Translated: CASSPEQVARSDEQYF.

This clonotype appeared a few times. This chain connects TRBV7-6 to TRBJ1-5; D unclear. Per the germline V gene, CDR1 is SGHVS and CDR2 is FNYEAQ. The CDR3 length is 15 residues. Trimming took 1 base from V and 3 from J, leaving 10 bases between them. The CDR3: CASSLGPGNNQPQHF. In nucleotides, the CDR3 is TGTGCCAGCAGCTTAGGTCCGGGAAACAATCAGCCCCAGCATTTT.

This clonotype was detected ten times or more. The rearrangement uses TRBV4-2 and TRBJ2-5; a possible D gene is TRBD1 (6 bases). Trimming cost V 5 bases and J 5 bases, with 12 bases left between them. The CDR3 is 13 amino acids. From germline, CDR1 is LGHNA and CDR2 YNFKEQ. The CDR3 loop reads CASSFRDKETQYF. The CDR3 DNA sequence: TGTGCCAGCAGCTTCAGGGACAAGGAGACCCAGTACTTC.

This clonotype was found many times. The chain joins TRBV4-1 to TRBJ2-3, with 10 bases aligning to TRBD1. CDR3 length equals 15 residues. The V segment lost 4 bases and the J segment 6 bases; nucleotides outside the gene matches: 7. Germline V lookup: CDR1 MGHRA, CDR2 YSYEKL. The CDR3 reads CASSLETGGWDTQYF. In DNA, the CDR3 is TGCGCCAGCAGCCTGGAGACAGGGGGCTGGGATACGCAGTATTTT.

This clonotype was detected many times. The rearrangement joins TRBV6-2 or TRBV6-3 to TRBJ1-3; D not certain. The CDR3 has 14 amino acids. V was cut by 0 bases and J by 0 bases, with 3 bases left in between. From germline, CDR1 is MNHEY and CDR2 SVGEGT. The CDR3 loop reads CASSYSSSGNTIYF. The DNA for the CDR3 is TGTGCCAGCAGTTACTCGTCCTCTGGAAACACCATATATTTT.